This paragraph covers one TCR beta chain sequence. Its antigen is unknown. A much bigger clone sits one base away, suggesting this may be a read error. This entry belongs to a study of T cells after yellow fever vaccination. Study context: Preparation of fractions with low cell numbers was performed using SMART-Seq v4 Ultra Low Input. General study findings and limits: Primary-vaccination clones mostly resurfaced post-booster (under 98% CD4, 85% to 90% CD8).

This CDR3 is built from 13 residues. In germline, CDR1 is SGHRS, CDR2 YFSETQ. TCRdb ran MiXCR on the 5' RACE reads and lists one entry per CDR3 protein. The data show approximately 160,000 distinct CDR3 sequences, with about 6.2% seen just once and less than 3.5% held by the top ten. The input for sequencing was CD4+ T cells sorted from PBMCs, taken on the day of the first yellow fever vaccination. The chain couples TRBV5-1 to TRBJ2-3; either TRBD1 or TRBD2 may fit D (5 bases each). The source is a young man who received the YFV17D yellow fever vaccine. The chain's CDR3 is CSSSKQRGDTQYF. In nucleotides, the CDR3 is TGCTCCAGCAGCAAGCAGAGGGGAGATACGCAGTATTTT.